These T cell receptor beta chains were read from a single sample in a study of CD8+CD57+ T cells in acquired aplastic anemia. TCRdb redid the calling of the reads with MiXCR, one entry per CDR3 protein. This sample has roughly 500,000 distinct CDR3 sequences; around a third occur once, and the top ten carry approximately 0.82%. Sequenced material: sorted CD4+, CD8+, or CD8+CD57+ T cells (not recorded which) from PBMCs. These receptors came from a human donor with aplastic anemia. The CDR3 runs from the conserved cysteine through the conserved F or W. A D gene is named only where the DNA matches it firmly. A row's size may be missing; if present it is once, few, many or a size class.

D gene | J gene | V gene | clone size | CDR3 protein | CDR3 DNA
. | TRBJ2-7 | TRBV6-1 | . | CASSELRVYEQYF | TGTGCCAGCAGTGAACTCAGGGTCTACGAGCAGTACTTC
. | TRBJ1-5 | TRBV20-1 | . | CSALEQALSNQPQHF | TGCAGTGCTCTGGAACAGGCTTTAAGCAATCAGCCCCAGCATTTT
. | TRBJ1-1 | TRBV7-8 | many | CASSLRAPTEAFF | TGTGCCAGCAGCTTAAGGGCGCCCACTGAAGCTTTCTTT
. | TRBJ1-2 | TRBV10-3 | many | CAISEWTSVANGYTF | TGTGCCATCAGTGAGTGGACGTCCGTTGCTAATGGCTACACCTTC
. | TRBJ1-4 | TRBV12-3/TRBV12-4 | few | CASSLVGYEKLFF | TGTGCCAGCAGTTTAGTGGGTTATGAAAAACTGTTTTTT
TRBD1 | TRBJ1-2 | TRBV5-1 | . | CASSSAGTGVGNYGYTF | TGCGCCAGCAGCTCGGCCGGGACAGGGGTTGGGAACTATGGCTACACCTTC
. | TRBJ2-3 | TRBV29-1 | . | CSVDRSSGPLTDTQYF | TGCAGCGTTGACCGGTCAAGCGGTCCCCTCACAGATACGCAGTATTTT
. | TRBJ1-2 | TRBV4-1 | many | CASSQDRGDYGYTF | TGCGCCAGCAGCCAAGATAGAGGGGACTATGGCTACACCTTC
TRBD1 | TRBJ1-1 | TRBV19 | many | CASSQGTGGTEAFF | TGTGCCAGTAGTCAGGGGACAGGGGGCACTGAAGCTTTCTTT
. | TRBJ2-7 | TRBV19 | . | CASGIGLISSCEQYF | TGTGCCAGTGGTATCGGTCTCATTAGCTCCTGCGAGCAGTACTTC
TRBD1 | TRBJ1-6 | TRBV6-1 | . | CASSRKPGQGPNSPLHF | TGTGCCAGCAGCCGTAAACCGGGACAGGGTCCTAATTCACCCCTCCACTTT
TRBD1 | TRBJ2-7 | TRBV7-7 | . | CASSLGTGSTPYERHF | TGTGCTAGCAGCTTGGGGACAGGGAGCACACCCTACGAGCGGCACTTC
. | TRBJ2-1 | TRBV29-1 | . | CSVEGSFPRDEQFF | TGCAGCGTTGAAGGTTCATTCCCCCGCGATGAGCAGTTCTTC
TRBD1 | TRBJ1-6 | TRBV2 | many | CASSYRGQNNSPLHF | TGTGCCAGCAGTTACAGGGGACAGAATAATTCACCCCTCCACTTT
. | TRBJ1-1 | TRBV4-2 | few | CASSQGGEGNTEAFF | TGTGCCAGCAGCCAAGGGGGGGAAGGGAACACTGAAGCTTTCTTT
. | TRBJ2-4 | TRBV4-2 | . | CASSEVAKNIQYF | TGTGCCAGCAGTGAAGTTGCCAAAAACATTCAGTACTTC
. | TRBJ1-3 | TRBV6-1 | few | CASSREAGNTIYF | TGTGCCAGCAGTCGGGAGGCTGGAAACACCATATATTTT
. | TRBJ1-5 | TRBV3-1 | . | CASSRGIGQPQHF | TGTGCCAGCAGCCGGGGGATTGGTCAGCCCCAGCATTTT
TRBD2 | TRBJ2-7 | TRBV6-1 | many | CASQSGRGSTYEQYF | TGTGCCAGTCAAAGCGGGAGAGGGTCGACCTACGAGCAGTACTTC
. | TRBJ2-7 | TRBV2 | . | CATSGTGYEQYF | TGTGCCACCAGTGGTACAGGGTACGAGCAGTACTTC
TRBD2 | TRBJ2-3 | TRBV4-1 | . | CASSQGLAGRTDTQYF | TGCGCCAGCAGCCAAGGACTAGCGGGGCGTACAGATACGCAGTATTTT
TRBD1 | TRBJ1-5 | TRBV2 | . | CASIRDRRSNQPQHF | TGTGCCAGCATCCGGGACAGACGTAGCAATCAGCCCCAGCATTTT
TRBD1 | TRBJ1-6 | TRBV5-1 | . | CASSFLGTGSSPLHF | TGCGCCAGCAGCTTTCTCGGGACAGGGAGTTCACCCCTCCACTTT
. | TRBJ2-3 | TRBV24-1 | . | CATSLEDTQYF | TGTGCCACCAGTTTAGAAGATACGCAGTATTTT
. | TRBJ1-1 | TRBV7-9 | many | CASSDRERTEAFF | TGTGCCAGCAGCGACAGAGAAAGGACTGAAGCTTTCTTT
. | TRBJ1-4 | TRBV7-9 | once | CASSLDEIAGAEKLFF | TGTGCCAGCAGCTTAGATGAGATCGCAGGGGCGGAAAAACTGTTTTTT
. | TRBJ1-1 | TRBV10-3 | once | CASMRGVMNTEAFF | TGTGCCAGCATGCGGGGGGTGATGAACACTGAAGCTTTCTTT
. | TRBJ1-5 | TRBV6-5 | few | CASSSSRAYSNQPQHF | TGTGCCAGCAGTTCCTCTCGGGCATATAGCAATCAGCCCCAGCATTTT
TRBD2 | TRBJ2-5 | TRBV20-1 | . | CSARTPPLLAGGLGIQYF | TGCAGTGCTAGAACCCCCCCCCTACTAGCGGGGGGGCTGGGGATCCAGTACTTC
. | TRBJ1-5 | TRBV10-2 | . | CASSGFSGSNQPQHF | TGCGCCAGCAGTGGATTTTCAGGGAGCAATCAGCCCCAGCATTTT
. | TRBJ2-7 | TRBV4-2 | once | CASSQDSAVSSYEQYF | TGTGCCAGCAGCCAAGATTCGGCGGTGAGCTCCTACGAGCAGTACTTC
. | TRBJ2-7 | TRBV7-9 | . | CASIGEDGTYEQYF | TGTGCCAGCATAGGGGAAGACGGAACCTACGAGCAGTACTTC
TRBD2 | TRBJ2-1 | TRBV20-1 | many | CSGTSGVEQFF | TGCAGTGGGACTAGCGGCGTGGAGCAGTTCTTC
. | TRBJ1-2 | TRBV10-3 | few | CASSLYSGGFTSYGYTF | TGTGCCAGCAGCCTTTACTCGGGGGGTTTTACGTCCTATGGCTACACCTTC